Described below is a single TCR beta chain sequence and its context. Its antigen is currently unknown. The record originates from a study of T cells after yellow fever vaccination. General study points: Only a minor proportion of clonotypes was detected across both CD4 and CD8 compartments. Subsequent booster samples again held most clones from primary vaccination (96% CD4, 85% to 90% CD8).

The germline V and J ends were trimmed by 10 bases and 0 bases, with 21 bases remaining between them. Looked up from germline, CDR1 is ENHRY and CDR2 is SYGVKD. This CDR3 is 16 amino acids long. TCRdb redid the calling of the 5' RACE reads with MiXCR, one entry per CDR3 protein. The table shows over 250,000 distinct CDR3 sequences, with roughly 5% occurring only once. V usage is TRBV10-3 and J usage is TRBJ1-2, with a weak D call TRBD1 (5 bases). Sequenced here: CD4+ T cells sorted from PBMCs, sampled on the day of the yellow fever booster vaccination. The TCR was taken from a man between 18 and 29 years old who received the YFV17D yellow fever vaccine. The CDR3 nucleotides are TGTGCCACCTCAGGGACCGACCACCCTTCTAACTATGGCTACACCTTC. This translates into CATSGTDHPSNYGYTF.